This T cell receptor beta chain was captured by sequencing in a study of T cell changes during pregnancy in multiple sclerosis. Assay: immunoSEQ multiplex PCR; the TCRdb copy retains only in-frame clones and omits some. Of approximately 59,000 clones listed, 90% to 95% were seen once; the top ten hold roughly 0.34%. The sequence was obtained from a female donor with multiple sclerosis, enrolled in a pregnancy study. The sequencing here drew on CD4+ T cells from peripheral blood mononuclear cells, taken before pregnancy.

As DNA, the CDR3 is TGTGCCAGCAGCTGGGGGACTGCACCTCCTTCCTACGAGCAGTACTTC. Its protein product is CASSWGTAPPSYEQYF. V gene TRBV21-1 combines with J gene TRBJ2-7; TRBD2, the D gene given by the table, was not confirmed from the DNA. TRBV21-1 is designated a pseudogene. CDR3 length: 16 amino acids.